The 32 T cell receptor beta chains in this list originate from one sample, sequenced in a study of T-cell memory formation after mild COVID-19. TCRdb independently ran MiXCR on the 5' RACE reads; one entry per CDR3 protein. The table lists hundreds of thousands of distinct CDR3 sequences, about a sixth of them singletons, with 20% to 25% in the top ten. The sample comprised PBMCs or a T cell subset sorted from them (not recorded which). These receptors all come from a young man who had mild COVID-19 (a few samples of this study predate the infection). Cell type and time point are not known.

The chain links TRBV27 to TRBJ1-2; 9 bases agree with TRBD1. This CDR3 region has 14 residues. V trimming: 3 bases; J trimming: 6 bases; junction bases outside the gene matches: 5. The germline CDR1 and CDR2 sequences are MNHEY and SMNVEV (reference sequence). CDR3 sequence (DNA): TGTGCCAGCAGTTTCAACAGGGGGCTGGATGGCTACACCTTC. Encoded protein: CASSFNRGLDGYTF.

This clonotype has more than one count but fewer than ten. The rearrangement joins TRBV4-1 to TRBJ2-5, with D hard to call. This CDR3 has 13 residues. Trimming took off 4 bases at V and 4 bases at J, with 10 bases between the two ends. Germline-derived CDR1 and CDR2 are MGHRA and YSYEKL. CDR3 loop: CASSRGPIETQYF. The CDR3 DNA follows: TGCGCCAGCAGCCGAGGACCTATAGAGACCCAGTACTTC.

CDR3 region: CASRETEDLWGYTF. The CDR3 DNA is TGTGCCAGCAGGGAAACAGAAGACCTATGGGGCTACACCTTC. This chain links TRBV2 with TRBJ1-2; D not resolved. V was clipped by 6 bases and J by 8 bases, with 19 bases between them. CDR1 and CDR2 from the germline V gene are SNHLY and FYNNEI. The CDR3 runs 14 residues. The full variable domain, in which reference TRBV2 and TRBJ1-2 provide the parts outside the CDR3, is EPEVTQTPSHQVTQMGQEVILRCVPISNHLYFYWYRQILGQKVEFLVSFYNNEISEKSEIFDDQFSVERPDGSNFTLKIRSTKLEDSAMYFCASRETEDLWGYTFGSGTRLTVV.

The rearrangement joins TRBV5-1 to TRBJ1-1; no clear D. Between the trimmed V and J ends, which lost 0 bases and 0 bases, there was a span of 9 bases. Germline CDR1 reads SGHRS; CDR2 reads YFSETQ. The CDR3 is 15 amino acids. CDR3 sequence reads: CASSLVRGVNTEAFF. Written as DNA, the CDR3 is TGCGCCAGCAGCTTGGTGAGAGGAGTGAACACTGAAGCTTTCTTT.

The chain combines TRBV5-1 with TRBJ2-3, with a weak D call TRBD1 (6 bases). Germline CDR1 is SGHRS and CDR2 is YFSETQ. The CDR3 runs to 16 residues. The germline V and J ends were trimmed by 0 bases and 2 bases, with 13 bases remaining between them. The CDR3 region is CASSLGRDTDTDTQYF. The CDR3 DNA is TGCGCCAGCAGCTTGGGACGGGACACTGACACAGATACGCAGTATTTT. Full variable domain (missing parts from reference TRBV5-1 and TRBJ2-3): KAGVTQTPRYLIKTRGQQVTLSCSPISGHRSVSWYQQTPGQGLQFLFEYFSETQRNKGNFPGRFSGRQFSNSRSEMNVSTLELGDSALYLCASSLGRDTDTDTQYFGPGTRLTVL.

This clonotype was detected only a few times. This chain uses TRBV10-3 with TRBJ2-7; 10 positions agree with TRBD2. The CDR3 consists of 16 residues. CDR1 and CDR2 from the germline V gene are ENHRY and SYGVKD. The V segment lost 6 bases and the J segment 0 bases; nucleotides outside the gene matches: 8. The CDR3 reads CAISGLAGDISYEQYF. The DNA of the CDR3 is TGTGCCATCAGCGGGCTAGCGGGGGATATCTCCTACGAGCAGTACTTC.

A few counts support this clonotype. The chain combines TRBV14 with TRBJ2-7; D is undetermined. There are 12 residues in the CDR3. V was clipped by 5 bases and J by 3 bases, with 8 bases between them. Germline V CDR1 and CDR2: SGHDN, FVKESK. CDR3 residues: CASSAHYYEQYV. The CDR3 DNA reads TGTGCCAGCAGCGCACACTACTACGAGCAGTACGTC.

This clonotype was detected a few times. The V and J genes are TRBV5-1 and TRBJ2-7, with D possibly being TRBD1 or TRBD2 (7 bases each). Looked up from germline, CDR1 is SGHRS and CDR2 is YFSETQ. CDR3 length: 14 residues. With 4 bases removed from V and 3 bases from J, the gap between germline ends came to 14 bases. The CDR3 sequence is CASSVQGGHYEQYV. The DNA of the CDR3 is TGCGCCAGCAGCGTTCAGGGGGGGCACTACGAGCAGTACGTC.

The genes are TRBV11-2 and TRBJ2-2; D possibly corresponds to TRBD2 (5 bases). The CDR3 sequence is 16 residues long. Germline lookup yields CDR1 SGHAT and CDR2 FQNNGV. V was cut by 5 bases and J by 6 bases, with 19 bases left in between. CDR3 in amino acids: CASSELRGSKAGELFF. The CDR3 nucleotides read TGTGCCAGCAGCGAACTCCGGGGAAGCAAGGCCGGGGAGCTGTTTTTT.

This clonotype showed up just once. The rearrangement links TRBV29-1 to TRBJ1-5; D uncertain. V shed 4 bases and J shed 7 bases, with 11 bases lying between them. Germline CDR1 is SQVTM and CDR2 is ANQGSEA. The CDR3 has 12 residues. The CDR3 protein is CSVGAEGQPQHF. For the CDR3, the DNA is TGCAGCGTTGGGGCAGAAGGGCAGCCCCAGCATTTT.

The DNA for the CDR3 is TGCAGCGCGGGACAGGGGTCCACCGGGGAGCTGTTTTTT. Its protein is CSAGQGSTGELFF. The chain recombines TRBV29-1 with TRBJ2-2; 10 bases fit TRBD1. The germline CDR1 and CDR2 sequences are SQVTM and ANQGSEA. This CDR3 contains 13 residues. V lost 7 bases and J lost 4; bases outside the gene matches: 3.

CDR3 residues: CASSPSGSGGAYEQFF. The CDR3 DNA sequence: TGTGCCAGCAGCCCCAGTGGAAGCGGGGGGGCCTATGAGCAGTTCTTC. The chain recombines TRBV7-2 with TRBJ2-1; 10 bases map to TRBD2. Germline V gives CDR1 SGHTA, CDR2 FQGNSA. Germline trimming cut 5 bases from V and 8 bases from J; bases unmatched to any gene: 12. The CDR3 totals 16 residues.

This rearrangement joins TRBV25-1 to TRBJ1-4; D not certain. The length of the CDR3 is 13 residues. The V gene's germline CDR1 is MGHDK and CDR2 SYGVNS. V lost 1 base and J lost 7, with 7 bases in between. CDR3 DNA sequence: TGTGCCAGCAGTGAATTCGGGGTTGAAAAACTGTTTTTT. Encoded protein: CASSEFGVEKLFF.

The CDR3: CASSSSGGAVYEQFF. The CDR3 nucleotides read TGTGCCAGCAGCTCTAGCGGGGGGGCCGTCTATGAGCAGTTCTTC. The chain combines TRBV7-3 with TRBJ2-1; 12 bases fit TRBD2. Trimming cost V 4 bases and J 8 bases; bases outside gene matches: 6. The CDR3 runs 15 residues. The germline gives CDR1 SGHTA, CDR2 FQGTGA. Drawing the rest from reference TRBV7-3 and TRBJ2-1, the complete variable domain is GAGVSQTPSNKVTEKGKYVELRCDPISGHTALYWYRQSLGQGPEFLIYFQGTGAADDSGLPNDRFFAVRPEGSVSTLKIQRTERGDSAVYLCASSSSGGAVYEQFFGPGTRLTVL.

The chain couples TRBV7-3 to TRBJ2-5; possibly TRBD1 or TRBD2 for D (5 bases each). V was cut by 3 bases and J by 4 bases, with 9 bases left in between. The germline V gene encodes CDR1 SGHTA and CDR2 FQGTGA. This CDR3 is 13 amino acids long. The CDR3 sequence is CASSFGAGETQYF. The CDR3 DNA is TGTGCCAGCAGCTTCGGGGCGGGAGAGACCCAGTACTTC.

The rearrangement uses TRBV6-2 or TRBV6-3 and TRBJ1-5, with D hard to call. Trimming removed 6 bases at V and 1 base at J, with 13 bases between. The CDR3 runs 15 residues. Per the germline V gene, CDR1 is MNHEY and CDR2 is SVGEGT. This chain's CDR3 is CASSGDVGSNQPQHF. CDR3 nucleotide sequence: TGTGCCAGCAGCGGCGACGTCGGGAGCAATCAGCCCCAGCATTTT.

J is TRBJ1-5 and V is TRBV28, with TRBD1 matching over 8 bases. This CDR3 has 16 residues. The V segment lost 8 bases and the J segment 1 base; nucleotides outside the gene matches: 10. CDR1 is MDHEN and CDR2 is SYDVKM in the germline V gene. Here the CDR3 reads CASYLSGGMSNQPQHF. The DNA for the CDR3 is TGTGCCAGCTACCTCTCAGGGGGCATGAGCAATCAGCCCCAGCATTTT. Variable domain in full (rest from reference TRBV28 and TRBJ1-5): DVKVTQSSRYLVKRTGEKVFLECVQDMDHENMFWYRQDPGLGLRLIYFSYDVKMKEKGDIPEGYSVSREKKERFSLILESASTNQTSMYLCASYLSGGMSNQPQHFGDGTRLSIL.

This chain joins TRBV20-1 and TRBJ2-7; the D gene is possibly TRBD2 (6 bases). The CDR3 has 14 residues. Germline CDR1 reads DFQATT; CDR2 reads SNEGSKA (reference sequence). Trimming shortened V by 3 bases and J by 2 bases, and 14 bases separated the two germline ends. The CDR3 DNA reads TGCAGTGCTAGTTTCGGGACTTCCCCCTACGAGCAGTACTTC. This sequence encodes CSASFGTSPYEQYF.

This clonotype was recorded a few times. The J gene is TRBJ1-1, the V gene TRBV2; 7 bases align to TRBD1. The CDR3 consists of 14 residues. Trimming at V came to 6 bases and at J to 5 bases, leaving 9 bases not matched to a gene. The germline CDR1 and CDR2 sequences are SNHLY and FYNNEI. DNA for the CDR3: TGTGCCAGCAGCCGTCAGACAGGGAGGACTGAAGCTTTCTTT. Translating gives CASSRQTGRTEAFF.

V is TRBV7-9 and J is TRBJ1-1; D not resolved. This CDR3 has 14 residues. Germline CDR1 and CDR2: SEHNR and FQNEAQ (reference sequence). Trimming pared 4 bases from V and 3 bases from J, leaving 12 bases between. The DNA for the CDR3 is TGTGCCAGCAGCTCCGGACGGGGATACACTGAAGCTTTCTTT. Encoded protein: CASSSGRGYTEAFF.

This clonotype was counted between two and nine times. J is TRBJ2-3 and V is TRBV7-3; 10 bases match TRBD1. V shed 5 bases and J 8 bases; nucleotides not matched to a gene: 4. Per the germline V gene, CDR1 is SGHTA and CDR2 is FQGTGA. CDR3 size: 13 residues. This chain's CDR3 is CASSPTGGATQYF. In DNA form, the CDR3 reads TGTGCCAGCAGCCCGACAGGGGGCGCTACGCAGTATTTT.

As DNA, the CDR3 is TGTGCCAGCAGTGAGGGGCAGGGGGTTACACCCCTCCACTTT. The encoded protein is CASSEGQGVTPLHF. This chain uses TRBV2 with TRBJ1-6, with 7 bases that match TRBD1. Trimming cost V 3 bases and J 11 bases; bases outside gene matches: 7. CDR3 size: 14 residues. CDR1 is SNHLY and CDR2 is FYNNEI in the germline V gene.

The CDR3 loop is CASSRGQGFSQPQHF. Written as DNA, the CDR3 is TGTGCCAGCAGCCGGGGACAGGGTTTTTCTCAGCCCCAGCATTTT. The rearrangement links TRBV12-3 or TRBV12-4 to TRBJ1-5, with TRBD1 matching 9 bases. CDR3 size: 15 residues. J lost 6 bases, V lost 6 bases, and 9 bases had no gene match.

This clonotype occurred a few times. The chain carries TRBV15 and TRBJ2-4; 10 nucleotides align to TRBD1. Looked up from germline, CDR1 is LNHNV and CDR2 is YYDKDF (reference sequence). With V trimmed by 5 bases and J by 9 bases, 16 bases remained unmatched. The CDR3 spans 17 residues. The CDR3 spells CATSLSGGQGLIGIQYF. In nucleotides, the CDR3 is TGTGCCACCAGCCTGTCCGGGGGACAGGGGTTAATAGGCATTCAGTACTTC.

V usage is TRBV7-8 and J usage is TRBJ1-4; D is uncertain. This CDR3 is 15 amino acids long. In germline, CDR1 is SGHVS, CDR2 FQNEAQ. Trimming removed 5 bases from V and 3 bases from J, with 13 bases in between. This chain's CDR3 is CASSPGWAPNEKLFF. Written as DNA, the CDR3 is TGTGCCAGCAGCCCCGGTTGGGCGCCTAATGAAAAACTGTTTTTT.

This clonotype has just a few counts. CDR3 loop: CASSLISLGPGELFF. CDR3 nucleotides: TGCGCCAGCAGCTTGATCAGTTTAGGACCCGGGGAGCTGTTTTTT. V usage is TRBV5-1 and J usage is TRBJ2-2; D gene unclear. Trimming removed 1 base from V and 6 bases from J, with 13 bases in between. Germline CDR1 SGHRS, CDR2 YFSETQ. This CDR3 has 15 residues. The complete variable domain, with remaining parts taken from reference TRBV5-1 and TRBJ2-2, reads KAGVTQTPRYLIKTRGQQVTLSCSPISGHRSVSWYQQTPGQGLQFLFEYFSETQRNKGNFPGRFSGRQFSNSRSEMNVSTLELGDSALYLCASSLISLGPGELFFGEGSRLTVL.

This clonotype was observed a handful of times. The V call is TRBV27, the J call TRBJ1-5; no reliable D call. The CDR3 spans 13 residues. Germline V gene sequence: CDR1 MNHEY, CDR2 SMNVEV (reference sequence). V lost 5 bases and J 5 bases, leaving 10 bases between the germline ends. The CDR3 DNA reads TGTGCCAGCAGTAAAACATCGGATCAGCCCCAGCATTTT. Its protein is CASSKTSDQPQHF.

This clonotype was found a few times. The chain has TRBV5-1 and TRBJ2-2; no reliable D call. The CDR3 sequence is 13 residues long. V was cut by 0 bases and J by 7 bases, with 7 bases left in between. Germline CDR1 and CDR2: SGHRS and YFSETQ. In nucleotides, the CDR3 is TGCGCCAGCAGCTTGGAGGTTCACGGGGAGCTGTTTTTT. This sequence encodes CASSLEVHGELFF.

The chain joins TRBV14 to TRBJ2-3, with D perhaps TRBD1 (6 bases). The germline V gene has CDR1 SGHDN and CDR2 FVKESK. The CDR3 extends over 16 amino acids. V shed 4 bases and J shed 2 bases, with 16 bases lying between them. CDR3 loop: CASSRERGGFTDTQYF. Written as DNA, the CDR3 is TGTGCCAGCAGCCGCGAACGAGGGGGTTTCACAGATACGCAGTATTTT.

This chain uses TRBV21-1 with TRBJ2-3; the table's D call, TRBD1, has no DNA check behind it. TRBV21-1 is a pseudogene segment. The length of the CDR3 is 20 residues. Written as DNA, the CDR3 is TGTGCCAGCAGCAAAGCGCGCCCGGACACCCGGGACAGGGCGACAGATACGCAGTATTTT. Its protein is CASSKARPDTRDRATDTQYF.

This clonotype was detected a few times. Written as DNA, the CDR3 is TGTGCCAGCAGTTCCGGGACTAGCGGGGCGTACAATGAGCAGTTCTTC. It is translated as CASSSGTSGAYNEQFF. The V and J genes are TRBV28 and TRBJ2-1; TRBD2 matches at 13 bases. CDR3 size: 16 residues. The germline V gene has CDR1 MDHEN and CDR2 SYDVKM. V lost 4 bases and J lost 4; bases outside the gene matches: 4.

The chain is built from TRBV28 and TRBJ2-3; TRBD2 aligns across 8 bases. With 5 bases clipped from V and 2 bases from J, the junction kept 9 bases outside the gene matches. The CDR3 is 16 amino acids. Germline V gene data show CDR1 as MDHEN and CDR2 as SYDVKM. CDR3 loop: CASSPSRAGDTDTQYF. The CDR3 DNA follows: TGTGCCAGCAGTCCGTCTCGAGCGGGGGACACAGATACGCAGTATTTT.